One and the same sample provided the 29 T cell receptor beta chains below, sequenced in a study of T cell responses to AZD1222 COVID-19 vaccine. Data came from immunoSEQ multiplex PCR; TCRdb stores just in-frame clones and leaves some out. The repertoire has around 140,000 clones, 75% to 90% of them found once; the top ten carry about 1.5%. The material sequenced was peripheral blood, taken on day 0 of AZD1222 vaccination. These receptors came from an adult in good health.

This rearrangement joins TRBV7-6 to TRBJ1-5; D perhaps matches TRBD1 (6 bases). With 1 base removed from V and 5 bases from J, the gap between germline ends came to 12 bases. This CDR3 comprises 15 residues. Germline V CDR1 and CDR2: SGHVS, FNYEAQ. The CDR3 region is CASSLVWGPDQPQHF. Here the CDR3 DNA reads TGTGCCAGCAGCTTAGTTTGGGGGCCAGATCAGCCCCAGCATTTT.

The rearrangement joins TRBV19 to TRBJ1-5; 9 bases match TRBD1. The germline gives CDR1 LNHDA, CDR2 SQIVND (reference sequence). Germline trimming cut 4 bases from V and 7 bases from J; bases unmatched to any gene: 5. CDR3 length: 14 residues. The CDR3 DNA sequence: TGTGCCAGTAGTACGACAGGGGGGCAACAGCCCCAGCATTTT. The encoded protein is CASSTTGGQQPQHF.

This chain joins TRBV5-6 and TRBJ1-5; 9 bases are a match to TRBD1. V was pared by 2 bases and J by 7 bases, with 4 bases of the junction left unmatched. Germline V gives CDR1 SGHDT, CDR2 YYEEEE. This CDR3 has 14 amino acids. The CDR3 loop is CASSLQGARQPQHF. The CDR3 DNA is TGTGCCAGCAGCTTACAGGGGGCGCGGCAGCCCCAGCATTTT.

CDR3 DNA: TGTGCCAGCAGCGTAGGGGGTGCTACTTCCTACAATGAGCAGTTCTTC. Residues: CASSVGGATSYNEQFF. The genes are TRBV9 and TRBJ2-1; the D is unclear. The V gene's germline CDR1 is SGDLS and CDR2 YYNGEE. The CDR3 is made up of 16 amino acids. V was shortened by 0 bases and J by 1 base, with 11 bases between the two germline ends. Variable domain in full (rest from reference TRBV9 and TRBJ2-1): DSGVTQTPKHLITATGQRVTLRCSPRSGDLSVYWYQQSLDQGLQFLIQYYNGEERAKGNILERFSAQQFPDLHSELNLSSLELGDSALYFCASSVGGATSYNEQFFGPGTRLTVL.

The chain carries TRBV29-1 and TRBJ1-1, with D possibly TRBD1 on 5 matching bases. V was trimmed by 6 bases and J by 1 base, leaving 18 bases between them. This CDR3 comprises 15 residues. CDR1 and CDR2 (germline): SQVTM, ANQGSEA. CDR3 in amino acids: CSVEIWGGWNTEAFF. The CDR3 DNA reads as TGCAGCGTCGAAATATGGGGGGGGTGGAACACTGAAGCTTTCTTT.

The chain uses TRBV4-1 and TRBJ2-1, with a possible D match to TRBD1 (5 bases). Germline V gene data show CDR1 as MGHRA and CDR2 as YSYEKL. The CDR3 totals 12 residues. V lost 2 bases and J 7 bases, leaving 6 bases between the germline ends. The CDR3 nucleotides read TGCGCCAGCAGCCAAAGGGGTAATGAGCAGTTCTTC. Translation: CASSQRGNEQFF.

The gene calls are TRBV13 and TRBJ2-7; weak D call: TRBD1 (5 bases). The V gene lost 5 bases and the J gene lost 3 bases, with 17 bases spanning the gap. From germline, CDR1 is PRHDT and CDR2 FYEKMQ (reference sequence). This CDR3 region has 15 residues. The CDR3 spells CASSDRDSQGYEQYF. CDR3 coding DNA: TGTGCCAGCAGCGACCGCGACAGCCAGGGCTACGAGCAGTACTTC.

The V gene is TRBV10-1, the J gene TRBJ2-2; D perhaps matches TRBD2 (5 bases). The V and J ends lost 3 bases and 5 bases respectively, with 16 bases between them. Looked up from germline, CDR1 is WNHNN and CDR2 is SYGVQD (reference sequence). The CDR3 is 16 residues long. CDR3 protein: CASSDKTERGTGELFF. The CDR3 DNA follows: TGCGCCAGCAGTGACAAGACCGAAAGAGGGACCGGGGAGCTGTTTTTT.

V and J are TRBV7-9 and TRBJ2-5; TRBD2 agrees at 11 bases. The V segment lost 5 bases and the J segment 3 bases; nucleotides outside the gene matches: 8. The CDR3 contains 16 residues. Per the germline V gene, CDR1 is SEHNR and CDR2 is FQNEAQ (reference sequence). The CDR3 DNA reads TGTGCCAGCAGCCCGGGAACTAGCGGGAGAGAAGAGACCCAGTACTTC. It encodes CASSPGTSGREETQYF.

The chain couples TRBV4-1 to TRBJ2-7; 14 nucleotides agree with TRBD2. Germline loops: CDR1 MGHRA, CDR2 YSYEKL. The CDR3 spans 14 residues. V trimming: 4 bases; J trimming: 10 bases; junction bases outside the gene matches: 6. The CDR3 loop is CASSPLGLAGEQYF. The DNA for the CDR3 is TGCGCCAGCAGCCCTCTGGGACTAGCGGGAGAACAGTACTTC.

The chain combines TRBV4-2 with TRBJ1-2; TRBD1 might be the D (5 bases). Germline loops: CDR1 LGHNA, CDR2 YNFKEQ. The CDR3 has 14 amino acids. Trimming cost V 0 bases and J 4 bases, with 9 bases left between them. CDR3 amino acids: CASSQEGTAYGYTF. CDR3 in DNA: TGTGCCAGCAGCCAAGAAGGGACCGCCTATGGCTACACCTTC.

The chain is built from TRBV5-1 and TRBJ1-1; D gene unclear. Germline loops: CDR1 SGHRS, CDR2 YFSETQ. The CDR3 consists of 15 residues. V dropped 0 bases and J dropped 3 bases, with 12 bases sitting between them. CDR3 region: CASSLANPGDTEAFF. The CDR3 region has the DNA TGCGCCAGCAGCTTGGCCAACCCTGGGGACACTGAAGCTTTCTTT. Full variable domain (missing parts from reference TRBV5-1 and TRBJ1-1): KAGVTQTPRYLIKTRGQQVTLSCSPISGHRSVSWYQQTPGQGLQFLFEYFSETQRNKGNFPGRFSGRQFSNSRSEMNVSTLELGDSALYLCASSLANPGDTEAFFGQGTRLTVV.

V and J are TRBV18 and TRBJ2-1, with 11 bases lining up with TRBD2. The CDR3 runs 17 residues. J lost 8 bases, V lost 0 bases, and 9 bases had no gene match. CDR1 and CDR2 (germline): KGHSH, LQKENI. The CDR3 nucleotides are TGTGCCAGCTCACCACCGACGGGACTAGCGGCCTTGGATGAGCAGTTCTTC. Protein: CASSPPTGLAALDEQFF.

V gene TRBV9 combines with J gene TRBJ2-3; either TRBD1 or TRBD2 may supply D (6 bases each). Germline V CDR1 and CDR2: SGDLS, YYNGEE. This CDR3 contains 14 residues. V was clipped by 6 bases and J by 0 bases, with 11 bases between them. The CDR3 DNA reads TGTGCCAGCACGAGGGGGACTAGCACAGATACGCAGTATTTT. This sequence encodes CASTRGTSTDTQYF.

The chain is built from TRBV6-6 and TRBJ1-2; possible D gene TRBD1, 5 bases. CDR1 is MNHNY and CDR2 is SVGAGI in the germline V gene (reference sequence). This CDR3 is built from 20 residues. Trimming pared 5 bases from V and 4 bases from J, leaving 32 bases between. CDR3 loop: CASSPPMGRPTRTRGYGYTF. Here the CDR3 DNA reads TGTGCCAGCAGTCCCCCCATGGGACGGCCGACTCGAACTAGGGGCTATGGCTACACCTTC.

The gene calls are TRBV28 and TRBJ1-2, with D perhaps matching TRBD1 (5 bases). The CDR3 is 11 amino acids. Germline loops: CDR1 MDHEN, CDR2 SYDVKM. The CDR3 loop is CAHSGAGGYTF. The CDR3 DNA sequence: TGTGCGCACAGCGGGGCGGGTGGCTACACCTTC.

This chain uses TRBV19 with TRBJ1-5; the match to TRBD1 covers 7 bases. CDR3 length equals 14 residues. Germline V gene data show CDR1 as LNHDA and CDR2 as SQIVND (reference sequence). J gave up 10 bases and V 3 bases, and 9 bases lay outside the gene matches. The CDR3 bases are TGTGCCAGTAGTATGTTACCCGACAGGGTTCCCCAGCATTTT. This encodes CASSMLPDRVPQHF.

This clone was recorded only once. One end of the junction fails to match germline, which may point to a read error. The chain couples TRBV6-1 to TRBJ1-3; possible D gene TRBD1, 5 bases. Germline loops: CDR1 MNHNS, CDR2 SASEGT. The CDR3 runs to 11 residues. CDR3 protein: CASSEGRDLNF. Written as DNA, the CDR3 is TGTGCCAGCAGTGAAGGCCGGGACTTGAATTTT.

The rearrangement joins TRBV2 to TRBJ1-1; no reliable D call. This CDR3 is built from 13 residues. Trimming cost V 8 bases and J 0 bases, with 10 bases left between them. Germline loops: CDR1 SNHLY, CDR2 FYNNEI. This chain's CDR3 is CASVPKVNTEAFF. CDR3 in DNA: TGTGCCAGCGTCCCGAAGGTGAACACTGAAGCTTTCTTT.

This chain links TRBV3-1 (or the pseudogene TRBV3-2) with TRBJ2-4; no definite D call. V lost 1 base, J lost 0 bases, and 4 bases lay in between. Germline CDR1 LGHDT, CDR2 YNNKEL (reference sequence). The CDR3 is made up of 14 amino acids. The CDR3 DNA is TGTGCCAGCAGCCAAGTTGTAGCCAAAAACATTCAGTACTTC. Amino acid sequence: CASSQVVAKNIQYF.

The chain combines TRBV10-2 with TRBJ2-1, with TRBD2 matching over 10 bases. V shed 4 bases, J shed 6 bases, and the junction held 3 bases outside the gene matches. This CDR3 spans 14 amino acids. Per germline, CDR1 WSHSY and CDR2 SAAADI. CDR3 DNA sequence: TGCGCCAGCAGTGTCCTAGCGGGAGTCAATGAGCAGTTCTTC. Amino acid sequence: CASSVLAGVNEQFF.

This chain joins TRBV6-4 and TRBJ2-1, with D possibly TRBD2 on 6 matching bases. The CDR3 consists of 15 residues. CDR1 and CDR2 from the germline V gene are MRHNA and SNTAGT. Trimming shortened V by 2 bases and J by 3 bases, and 11 bases separated the two germline ends. The CDR3 region has the DNA TGTGCCAGCAGTGACGGTGGCGGGGTCTACAATGAGCAGTTCTTC. This translates into CASSDGGGVYNEQFF.

The V gene is TRBV12-3 or TRBV12-4, the J gene TRBJ1-4; 8 nucleotides line up with TRBD1. V shed 6 bases and J 10 bases; nucleotides not matched to a gene: 7. CDR3 length: 13 amino acids. In nucleotides, the CDR3 is TGTGCCAGCAGGCCGGACAGGGAGGGAAAACTGTTTTTT. This sequence encodes CASRPDREGKLFF.

The chain couples TRBV30 to TRBJ1-5; no clear D gene. Trimming removed 0 bases at V and 0 bases at J, with 12 bases between. The CDR3 extends over 16 amino acids. Germline V lookup: CDR1 GTSNPN, CDR2 SVGIG (reference sequence). This CDR3 reads CAWSVAGTASNQPQHF. The CDR3 DNA reads TGTGCCTGGAGTGTAGCGGGTACCGCTAGCAATCAGCCCCAGCATTTT.

V is TRBV11-2 and J is TRBJ1-1; no firm D call. Trimming shortened V by 4 bases and J by 0 bases, and 9 bases separated the two germline ends. The CDR3 totals 14 residues. Looked up from germline, CDR1 is SGHAT and CDR2 is FQNNGV. The DNA of the CDR3 is TGTGCCAGCAGCTCCCTACGGGTGAACACTGAAGCTTTCTTT. Amino acids: CASSSLRVNTEAFF.

The V gene is TRBV11-2, the J gene TRBJ1-1, with 7 positions matching TRBD1. Germline-derived CDR1 and CDR2 are SGHAT and FQNNGV. The length of the CDR3 is 16 residues. Germline trimming cut 5 bases from V and 1 base from J; bases unmatched to any gene: 10. The CDR3 region is CASSQGGGLANTEAFF. DNA for the CDR3: TGTGCCAGCAGCCAGGGGGGGGGTCTGGCGAACACTGAAGCTTTCTTT.

This clone has a single count. The chain carries TRBV7-9 and TRBJ2-7, with D possibly matching TRBD2 (5 bases). The CDR3 covers 12 residues. Germline CDR1 is SEHNR and CDR2 is FQNEAQ (reference sequence). V was shortened by 1 base and J by 7 bases, with 8 bases between the two germline ends. The CDR3 region is CASSLDRREQYF. CDR3 nucleotides: TGTGCCAGCAGCTTAGACCGGAGGGAGCAGTACTTC.

This chain joins TRBV27 and TRBJ1-1, with 8 nucleotides matching TRBD1. CDR3 size: 16 residues. J gave up 5 bases and V 3 bases, and 11 bases lay outside the gene matches. Germline assignment: CDR1 MNHEY and CDR2 SMNVEV (reference sequence). The CDR3 sequence: CASSFRTGTSGTEAFF. CDR3 in DNA: TGTGCCAGCAGTTTCAGGACAGGGACCTCCGGGACTGAAGCTTTCTTT.

The chain uses TRBV4-2 and TRBJ2-1; TRBD2 matches 8 bases. The CDR3 totals 15 residues. V shed 0 bases and J 4 bases; nucleotides not matched to a gene: 2. Germline V gene sequence: CDR1 LGHNA, CDR2 YNFKEQ. CDR3 DNA: TGTGCCAGCAGCCAAGACGGGGGGGAATACAATGAGCAGTTCTTC. It codes for CASSQDGGEYNEQFF.